One sample yielded the 12 T cell receptor beta chains listed below, sequenced in a study of blood T cells in healthy people across ages. With a J-beta primer mix and a sample-barcoded 5' primer, a second PCR ran roughly 6 to 11 cycles. TCRdb re-called the 5' RACE reads through MiXCR, storing one row per CDR3 protein. Among some 760,000 distinct CDR3 sequences listed, more than 20% were seen once. This sample was also put to use in a study of T cells of mothers and their children.

Sequencing was carried out using blood. Receptors were obtained from a boy younger than 18 in good health.

This clonotype was observed a few times. The chain carries TRBV12-5 and TRBJ1-2, with D perhaps matching TRBD1 (6 bases). Germline CDR1 and CDR2: LGHNT and FRNRAP. This CDR3 spans 14 amino acids. Between the trimmed V and J ends, which lost 7 bases and 1 base, there was a span of 13 bases. CDR3 DNA sequence: TGTGCTAGTGCCCCAGGGGCTATTAACTATGGCTACACCTTC. Translating it yields CASAPGAINYGYTF. Complete variable domain (other parts from reference TRBV12-5 and TRBJ1-2): DARVTQTPRHKVTEMGQEVTMRCQPILGHNTVFWYRQTMMQGLELLAYFRNRAPLDDSGMPKDRFSAEMPDATLATLKIQPSEPRDSAVYFCASAPGAINYGYTFGSGTRLTVV.

In its sample, this clonotype was seen a few times. The chain is built from TRBV11-2 and TRBJ2-1; 16 bases align to TRBD2. CDR3 length: 23 residues. CDR1 and CDR2 from the germline V gene are SGHAT and FQNNGV. The trim removed 4 bases at V and 7 bases at J, leaving 25 bases unmatched. The CDR3 coding sequence is TGTGCCAGCAGCTCCCAAAATGAGAGGTGGGGACTAGCGGGGGGGCTTTTAGGAAATGAGCAGTTCTTC. This translates into CASSSQNERWGLAGGLLGNEQFF.

The sample holds a few counts of this clonotype. V gene TRBV7-9 combines with J gene TRBJ2-1; D is perhaps TRBD2 (6 bases). Germline V gene sequence: CDR1 SEHNR, CDR2 FQNEAQ (reference sequence). V was clipped by 4 bases and J by 10 bases, with 14 bases between them. The CDR3 is made up of 13 amino acids. The chain's CDR3 is CASSSQGGGEQFF. Written as DNA, the CDR3 is TGTGCCAGCAGCTCCCAGGGAGGCGGCGAGCAGTTCTTC.

This clonotype was seen a few times. V is TRBV12-3 or TRBV12-4 and J is TRBJ2-4, with 8 bases fitting TRBD1. CDR3 size: 15 residues. The ends lost 5 bases at V and 6 bases at J; junction bases unmatched: 9. For the CDR3, the DNA is TGTGCCAGCAGTCCTCGACAGGGGAGGAGAAACATTCAGTACTTC. It yields the protein CASSPRQGRRNIQYF.

V and J are TRBV4-1 and TRBJ2-1, with D possibly TRBD2 on 5 matching bases. Germline-derived CDR1 and CDR2 are MGHRA and YSYEKL. The V gene lost 6 bases and the J gene lost 6 bases, with 9 bases spanning the gap. The CDR3 runs to 12 residues. The CDR3: CASRSTSNEQFF. The CDR3 DNA reads as TGCGCCAGCAGATCCACTAGCAATGAGCAGTTCTTC.

The chain combines TRBV7-6 with TRBJ2-5; D tentatively fits TRBD1 or TRBD2 (5 bases each). The J call is in doubt because the DNA end fits TRBJ2-1 better. The CDR3 is 15 residues long. Germline CDR1 is SGHVS and CDR2 is FNYEAQ. The CDR3 DNA sequence: TGTGCCAGCAGCTTAGTGGGACCAGTGGGCGATGAGCAGTTCTTC. Its protein product is CASSLVGPVGDEQFF.

This clonotype was counted only a few times. This CDR3 is CASSVDGTTDTQYF. CDR3 bases: TGTGCCAGCAGCGTAGATGGGACCACAGATACGCAGTATTTT. The chain carries TRBV9 and TRBJ2-3; the D call may be TRBD1 or TRBD2 (5 bases each). CDR1 and CDR2 from the germline V gene are SGDLS and YYNGEE. V was clipped by 0 bases and J by 2 bases, with 7 bases between them. The CDR3 covers 14 residues.

This clonotype was observed once. The J gene is TRBJ2-3, the V gene TRBV5-1; a weak D match, TRBD2 (5 bases). Trimming removed 4 bases at V and 2 bases at J, with 8 bases between. The CDR3 totals 13 residues. Germline values: CDR1 SGHRS, CDR2 YFSETQ. In DNA form, the CDR3 reads TGCGCCAGCAGCCCAGCGGTCACAGATACGCAGTATTTT. It yields the protein CASSPAVTDTQYF.

This clonotype occurred a few times. This chain joins TRBV4-1 and TRBJ1-1, with TRBD1 matching over 8 bases. This CDR3 is 17 amino acids long. V dropped 3 bases and J dropped 2; count of bases not matched to a gene: 11. The germline V gene encodes CDR1 MGHRA and CDR2 YSYEKL. CDR3 nucleotide sequence: TGCGCCAGCAGCCAGTTACCGGGACAGGCAGACAACACTGAAGCTTTCTTT. This encodes CASSQLPGQADNTEAFF.

The rearrangement uses TRBV24-1 and TRBJ1-4; D possibly corresponds to TRBD1 (6 bases). Germline values: CDR1 KGHDR, CDR2 SFDVKD. The CDR3 is 16 amino acids. V was trimmed by 3 bases and J by 10 bases, leaving 20 bases between them. The CDR3 protein is CATSDRDSRGGVKLFF. The CDR3 coding sequence is TGTGCCACCAGTGATCGGGACTCCCGAGGGGGAGTAAAACTGTTTTTT.

CDR3 DNA sequence: TGCAGTGCTAGAGAATCTAGCGGGAGGCTGGTTGAGCAGTTCTTC. Its protein is CSARESSGRLVEQFF. The chain is built from TRBV20-1 and TRBJ2-1, with 11 bases aligning to TRBD2. CDR3 length: 15 residues. Germline assignment: CDR1 DFQATT and CDR2 SNEGSKA (reference sequence). V shed 0 bases and J 9 bases; nucleotides not matched to a gene: 7.

The chain joins TRBV29-1 to TRBJ2-5; 11 nucleotides line up with TRBD2. The V segment lost 6 bases and the J segment 5 bases; nucleotides outside the gene matches: 8. The CDR3 extends over 14 amino acids. Germline values: CDR1 SQVTM, CDR2 ANQGSEA. The CDR3 nucleotides read TGCAGCGTACTCGGACTAGCGGGTTTGGAGACCCAGTACTTC. Protein: CSVLGLAGLETQYF.